This entry features one T cell receptor (beta chain) sequence. Per the authors' pipeline: From reference gene primer amplification, estimates of nucleated cell counts were derived. Data came from immunoSEQ multiplex PCR; TCRdb stores just in-frame clones and leaves some out. V, J and clone size are taken as reported in that table, and D and trimming were inferred from the DNA itself. The repertoire holds 200,000 or so clones, around nine tenths seen once, with about 6.8% in the top ten. The CDR3 has 14 residues. Unmatched junction bases numbered 3, after V lost 6 bases and J lost 1 base. CDR1 LNHDA and CDR2 SQIVND come from the germline V gene (reference sequence). The data derive from a study of blood T cell repertoires in COVID-19. Looking at the study overall: The origin of the acute and convalescent COVID-19 samples was the United States, Italy and Spain. The cDNA or gDNA used as material had been derived from T cells, B-cell-depleted T cells, or PBMCs.

The chain combines TRBV19 with TRBJ2-7, with 10 bases lining up with TRBD1. The source of this sequence is a woman aged 40-49 years who had recovered from COVID-19. The sample taken for sequencing was peripheral blood. The CDR3 sequence is CASRRTGGSYEQYF. The CDR3 nucleotides are TGTGCCAGTAGAAGGACAGGGGGGTCCTACGAGCAGTACTTC.